This T cell receptor beta chain was sequenced for a study of T cell responses to AZD1222 COVID-19 vaccine (dated by TCRdb to about 2021). Regarding the study in general: Because spike-specific TCR depth and breadth did not differ between the two schedules, AZD1222 recipients who got a second dose at roughly 4 weeks were pooled with those who got a second dose at roughly 12 weeks. TCR sequencing covered some 240 trial participants: nearly 210 given two doses of AZD1222 and approximately 25 given two doses of MenACWY control vaccine. Trial participants were enrolled by age into subgroups of 18-55, 56-69 and 70-plus years, and 148, 28 and 57 TCR-sequenced participants, respectively, were included in these subgroups.

The paper's findings and limits, for the study overall: No day 14 peak-response samples were available, so repertoires were characterized only after the peak T cell response. After two AZD1222 doses, both the breadth and the depth of spike-specific TCRs were significantly higher than at day 0 and than in MenACWY recipients. In the small 56-69-year group, the increase in depth fell short of significance, most likely because of low power. The vaccine-associated CD4 TCRs covered the entire spike protein, and the dominant responses fell in regions 160-218 and 743-854. Conclusions about previously exposed vaccinees are limited because only a handful of AZD1222 recipients were SARS-CoV-2 seropositive at baseline. Reportedly, almost half of the unique spike-specific TCRs recognized epitopes lying outside the regions that are mutated in the B.1.351 and B.1.1.7 variants. Participants were mostly white British and included more females than males, and it was suggested by the authors that clonal diversity may have been underestimated.

The CDR3 regions of human TCRbeta chains were subjected to immunosequencing. As for the original processing: TCRs in the repertoires were matched against a reference library of SARS-CoV-2-specific TCRs that had been generated with the MIRA antigen-specificity platform. Breadth meant the fraction of unique TCRs that were SARS-CoV-2-associated, whereas depth meant the fraction of total T cells that were SARS-CoV-2-associated. Using the MIRA data, each spike-specific TCR was assigned both to the spike region to which the TCR was reactive and to a CD4 or CD8 class. Log10-transformed breadth and depth values were compared by one-way ANOVA with Sidak's multiple comparisons tests. Here the immuneACCESS table is served through TCRdb, limited to in-frame sequences with V and J called. Missing clones are a known gap in these copies; in checked studies unresolved V genes cover under half, and the rest lacks a known reason. D and trimming were read from the DNA, whereas the V and J calls and clone size are those reported in that table. This sample holds approximately 120,000 clones; around 89% were observed only once. The ten largest clones represent 3.5% to 5% of the sample.

The CDR3, cysteine through phenylalanine, is 13 amino acids long. Only the CDR3 DNA is retained, 39 bases long and in frame from the first base. From the germline V gene (reference sequence), CDR1 is LNHDA and CDR2 is SQIVND. V drops 2 bases and J drops 3 bases, leaving 5 bases in between. Of note for this clone: The antigen it recognizes is unknown. It has no much larger one-base neighbor in the sample; base qualities were not kept.

According to the study, the label for this sample's time point signals: baseline before first vaccination. Samples from vaccinated people were obtained from the UK trials COV001 and COV002, which included a single-blind randomized controlled phase 2/3 trial of AZD1222 (ChAdOx1 nCoV-19) in healthy adults. For TCRbeta chain sequencing, PBMC samples from trial participants were taken at day 0 and at day 28 after the second dose. The chain joins TRBV19 to TRBJ1-5; confidence is insufficient to name the D gene. This TCR was recovered from an adult in good health. This specimen consisted of peripheral blood, obtained on day 0 of AZD1222 vaccination. The base sequence is TGTGCCAGTAGTATACAGCACAATCAGCCCCAGCATTTT. It translates to CASSIQHNQPQHF.